The 12 T cell receptor beta chains in this list originate from one sample, sequenced in a study of technical replicates of blood from a few donors. Sequencing used immunoSEQ multiplex PCR; TCRdb keeps in-frame clones, though not all of them. The sample consists of around 13,000 clones, around 79% of them appearing once. Source material: PBMCs. These TCRs come from a human donor in good health.

V and J are TRBV4-1 and TRBJ2-2, with a possible D match to TRBD2 (5 bases). V dropped 0 bases and J dropped 7 bases, with 9 bases sitting between them. Germline V CDR1 and CDR2: MGHRA, YSYEKL. The CDR3 is 14 residues long. The CDR3 loop reads CASSQDNTSGELFF. Here the CDR3 DNA reads TGCGCCAGCAGCCAAGATAACACTAGCGGGGAGCTGTTTTTT.

This chain connects TRBV5-4 to TRBJ2-1; 11 nucleotides agree with TRBD2. Germline V gene data show CDR1 as SGHNT and CDR2 as YYREEE (reference sequence). V lost 4 bases, J lost 3 bases, and 6 bases stayed unmatched. The CDR3 contains 16 residues. CDR3 loop: CASSRASGRNYNEQFF. In nucleotides, the CDR3 is TGTGCCAGCAGCAGAGCTAGCGGGAGGAACTACAATGAGCAGTTCTTC.

V gene TRBV5-1 combines with J gene TRBJ2-7; 8 nucleotides match TRBD1. Germline assignment: CDR1 SGHRS and CDR2 YFSETQ. The CDR3 covers 15 residues. J lost 6 bases, V lost 1 base, and 9 bases had no gene match. Here the CDR3 DNA reads TGCGCCAGCAGCTTGTTTGGACAGGGATACGGCGAGCAGTACTTC. Encoded protein: CASSLFGQGYGEQYF.

This clone was counted only a few times. The chain carries TRBV19 and TRBJ2-3; 7 bases agree with TRBD1. V lost 5 bases, J lost 9 bases, and 2 bases stayed unmatched. Germline CDR1 reads LNHDA; CDR2 reads SQIVND (reference sequence). This CDR3 spans 11 amino acids. In DNA form, the CDR3 reads TGTGCCAGTAGTGCAGGGGGAACGCAGTATTTT. Amino acids: CASSAGGTQYF.

For the CDR3, the DNA is TGTGCCAGCTCACAAATCGGACGGGGGAACACTGAAGCTTTCTTT. Encoded protein: CASSQIGRGNTEAFF. The chain is built from TRBV18 and TRBJ1-1; D is uncertain. The CDR3 runs to 15 residues. The germline gives CDR1 KGHSH, CDR2 LQKENI. The V end was cut by 4 bases, the J end by 1 base, with 13 bases between.

This chain joins TRBV7-2 and TRBJ2-5; D is perhaps TRBD1 (5 bases). The V gene lost 5 bases and the J gene lost 5 bases, with 15 bases spanning the gap. Germline CDR1 reads SGHTA; CDR2 reads FQGNSA. The CDR3 contains 14 residues. The CDR3 sequence: CASSPSDTGETQYF. The CDR3 DNA is TGTGCCAGCAGCCCTTCGGACACCGGGGAGACCCAGTACTTC.

J is TRBJ1-1 and V is TRBV10-2; TRBD1 might be the D (6 bases). This CDR3 region has 14 residues. Germline V CDR1 and CDR2: WSHSY, SAAADI. The V end was cut by 7 bases, the J end by 1 base, with 13 bases between. The CDR3 nucleotides read TGCGCCAGCAAAAAGGACAGATGGAACACTGAAGCTTTCTTT. Translated, it gives CASKKDRWNTEAFF.

The V call is TRBV6-4, the J call TRBJ2-1; 8 nucleotides match TRBD1. V was clipped by 0 bases and J by 15 bases; unmatched bases: 4. CDR1 MRHNA and CDR2 SNTAGT come from the germline V gene. There are 12 residues in the CDR3. The CDR3 spells CASSDSGTGRFF. CDR3 nucleotide sequence: TGTGCCAGCAGTGACTCCGGGACAGGCAGGTTCTTC.

The chain employs TRBV5-1 and TRBJ2-1; D not certain. This CDR3 region has 15 residues. Trimming cost V 0 bases and J 1 base, with 8 bases left between them. Germline CDR1 is SGHRS and CDR2 is YFSETQ. CDR3 sequence reads: CASSLVARSYNEQFF. The CDR3 DNA reads as TGCGCCAGCAGCTTGGTTGCCAGGTCCTACAATGAGCAGTTCTTC.

This chain uses TRBV21-1 with TRBJ2-3; the D call of TRBD2 is as the table states it, not checked on the DNA. TRBV21-1 is designated a pseudogene. The CDR3 totals 19 residues. The CDR3 DNA sequence: TGTGCCAGCAGCAAAGGGGATCGACTAGCGGGAGTCCGCACAGATACGCAGTATTTT. It yields the protein CASSKGDRLAGVRTDTQYF.

The J gene is TRBJ1-1, the V gene TRBV27; 7 positions agree with TRBD1. Germline V gene data show CDR1 as MNHEY and CDR2 as SMNVEV (reference sequence). CDR3 length: 15 amino acids. V shed 8 bases and J 1 base; nucleotides not matched to a gene: 10. Written as DNA, the CDR3 is TGTGCCAGCGGGGAGACAGGGCTCGGGAACACTGAAGCTTTCTTT. Its translation is CASGETGLGNTEAFF.

The chain combines TRBV19 with TRBJ2-3; 9 bases match TRBD2. CDR3 length equals 13 residues. Trimming took 8 bases from V and 5 from J; bases not matched to a gene: 5. Per germline, CDR1 LNHDA and CDR2 SQIVND (reference sequence). The CDR3 sequence is CASRGRARDTQYF. CDR3 bases: TGTGCCAGTCGCGGGAGGGCCAGAGATACGCAGTATTTT.